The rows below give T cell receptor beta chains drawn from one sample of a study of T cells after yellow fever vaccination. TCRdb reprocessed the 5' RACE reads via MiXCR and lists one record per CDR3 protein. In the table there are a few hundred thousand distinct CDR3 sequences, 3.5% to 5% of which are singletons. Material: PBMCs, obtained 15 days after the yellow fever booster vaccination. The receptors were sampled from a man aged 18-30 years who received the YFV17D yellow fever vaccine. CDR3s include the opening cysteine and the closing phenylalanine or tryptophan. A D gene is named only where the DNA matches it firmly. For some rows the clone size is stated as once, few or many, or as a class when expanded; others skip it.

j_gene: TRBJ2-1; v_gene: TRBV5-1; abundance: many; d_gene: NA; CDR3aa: CASSGVRNNEQFF; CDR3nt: TGCGCCAGCAGCGGTGTGCGGAACAATGAGCAGTTCTTC
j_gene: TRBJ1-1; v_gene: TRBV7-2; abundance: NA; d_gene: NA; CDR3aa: CASSFATFTEAFF; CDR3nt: TGTGCCAGCAGCTTCGCCACCTTTACTGAAGCTTTCTTT
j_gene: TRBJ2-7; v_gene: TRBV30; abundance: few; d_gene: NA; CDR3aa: CAWSAGIGTYEQYF; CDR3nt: TGTGCCTGGAGCGCAGGAATTGGCACCTACGAGCAGTACTTC
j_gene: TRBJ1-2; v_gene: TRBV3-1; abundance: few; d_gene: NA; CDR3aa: CASSPQGISGYGYTF; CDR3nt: TGTGCCAGCAGCCCCCAGGGGATCAGCGGATATGGCTACACCTTC
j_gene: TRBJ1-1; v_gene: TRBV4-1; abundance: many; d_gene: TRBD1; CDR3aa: CASSQGGTGSGTEAFF; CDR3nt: TGCGCCAGCAGCCAAGGGGGGACAGGGAGCGGCACTGAAGCTTTCTTT
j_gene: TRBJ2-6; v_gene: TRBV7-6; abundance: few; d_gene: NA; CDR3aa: CASSPGRRESGANVLTF; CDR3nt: TGTGCCAGCAGCCCCGGACGTCGGGAATCTGGGGCCAACGTCCTGACTTTC
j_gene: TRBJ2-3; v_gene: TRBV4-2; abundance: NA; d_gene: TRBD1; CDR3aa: CASSPGQGSPVDTQYF; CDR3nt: TGTGCCAGCAGCCCGGGACAGGGGAGTCCTGTGGATACGCAGTATTTT
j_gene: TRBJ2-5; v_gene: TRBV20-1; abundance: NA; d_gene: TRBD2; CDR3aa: CSARGTRRETQYF; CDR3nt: TGCAGTGCTAGAGGGACTAGGCGGGAGACCCAGTACTTC
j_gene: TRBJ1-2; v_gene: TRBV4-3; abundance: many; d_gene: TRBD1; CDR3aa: CASSQEIRDRGFF; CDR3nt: TGCGCCAGCAGCCAAGAGATCCGGGACAGGGGGTTCTTC
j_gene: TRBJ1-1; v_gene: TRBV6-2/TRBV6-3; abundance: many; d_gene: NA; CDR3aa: CASSFQGLEAFF; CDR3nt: TGTGCCAGCAGTTTTCAGGGGCTCGAAGCTTTCTTT
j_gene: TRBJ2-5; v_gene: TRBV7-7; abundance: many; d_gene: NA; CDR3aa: CASSLSLAEETQYF; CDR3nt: TGTGCCAGCAGCTTATCACTAGCAGAAGAGACCCAGTACTTC
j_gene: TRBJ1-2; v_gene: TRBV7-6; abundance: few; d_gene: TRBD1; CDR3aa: CASSELGQGFSYYGYTF; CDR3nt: TGTGCCAGCAGCGAACTGGGACAGGGGTTTTCTTACTATGGCTACACCTTC
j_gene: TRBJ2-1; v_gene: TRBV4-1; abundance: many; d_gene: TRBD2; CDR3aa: CASSLRHLAGEQFF; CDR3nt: TGCGCCAGCAGCCTCAGGCATCTAGCGGGGGAGCAGTTCTTC
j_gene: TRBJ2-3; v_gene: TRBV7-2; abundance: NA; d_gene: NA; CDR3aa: CASSNGVNDPTDTQYF; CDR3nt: TGTGCCAGCAGCAACGGCGTCAACGATCCCACAGATACGCAGTATTTT
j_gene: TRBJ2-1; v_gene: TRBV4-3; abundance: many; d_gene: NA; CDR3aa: CASSQDVSFDEQFF; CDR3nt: TGCGCCAGCAGCCAAGACGTAAGTTTCGATGAGCAGTTCTTC
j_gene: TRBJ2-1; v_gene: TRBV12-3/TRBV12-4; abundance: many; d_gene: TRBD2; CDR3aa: CASSPGGSGGANEQFF; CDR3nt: TGTGCCAGCAGTCCCGGTGGTAGCGGGGGGGCCAATGAGCAGTTCTTC
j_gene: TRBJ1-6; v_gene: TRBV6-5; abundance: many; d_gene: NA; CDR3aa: CASSYGTNSPLHF; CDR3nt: TGTGCCAGCAGTTACGGGACAAATTCACCCCTCCACTTT
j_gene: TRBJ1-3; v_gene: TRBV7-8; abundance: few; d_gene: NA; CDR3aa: CASTAPSHPGNTIYF; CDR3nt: TGTGCCAGCACCGCACCAAGCCATCCTGGAAACACCATATATTTT
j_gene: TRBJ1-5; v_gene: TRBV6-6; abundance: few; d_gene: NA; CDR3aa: CASSYARINQPQHF; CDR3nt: TGTGCCAGCAGCTACGCTAGAATCAATCAGCCCCAGCATTTT
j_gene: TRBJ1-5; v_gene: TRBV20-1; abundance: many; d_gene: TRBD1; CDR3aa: CSARDRDRGNQPQHF; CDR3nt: TGCAGTGCTAGAGATCGGGACAGGGGCAATCAGCCCCAGCATTTT
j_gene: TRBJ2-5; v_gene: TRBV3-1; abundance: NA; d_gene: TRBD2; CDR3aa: CASSFLAGDFQETQYF; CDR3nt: TGTGCCAGCAGCTTCCTAGCGGGGGACTTCCAAGAGACCCAGTACTTC
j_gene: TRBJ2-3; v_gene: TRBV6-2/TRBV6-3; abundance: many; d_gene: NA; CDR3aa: CASSFVGSTQYF; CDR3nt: TGTGCCAGCAGTTTCGTGGGGAGTACGCAGTATTTT
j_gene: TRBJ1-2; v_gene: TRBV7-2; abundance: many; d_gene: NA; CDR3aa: CASSPRVDGNYGYTF; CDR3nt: TGTGCCAGCAGCCCACGGGTTGACGGGAACTATGGCTACACCTTC
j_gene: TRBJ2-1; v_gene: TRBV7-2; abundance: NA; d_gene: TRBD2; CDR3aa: CASSLASGAGAYNEQFF; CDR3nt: TGTGCCAGCAGCTTAGCGTCCGGAGCGGGGGCCTACAATGAGCAGTTCTTC
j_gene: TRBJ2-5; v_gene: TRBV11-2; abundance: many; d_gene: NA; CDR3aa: CASSPTRGGETQYF; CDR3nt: TGTGCCAGCAGCCCGACTAGAGGGGGAGAGACCCAGTACTTC
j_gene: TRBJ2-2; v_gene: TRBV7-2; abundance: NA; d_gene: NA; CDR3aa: CASRQRMNTGELFF; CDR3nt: TGTGCCAGCAGGCAGCGGATGAACACCGGGGAGCTGTTTTTT
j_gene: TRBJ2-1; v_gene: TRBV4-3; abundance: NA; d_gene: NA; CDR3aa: CASSQVQGGSYNEQFF; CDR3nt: TGCGCCAGCAGCCAAGTGCAGGGGGGCAGTTACAATGAGCAGTTCTTC
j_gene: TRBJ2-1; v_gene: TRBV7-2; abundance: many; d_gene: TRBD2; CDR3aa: CASTRLAALNNEQFF; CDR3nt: TGTGCCAGCACCCGTCTAGCGGCGTTAAACAATGAGCAGTTCTTC
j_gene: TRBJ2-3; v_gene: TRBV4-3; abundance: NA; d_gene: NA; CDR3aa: CASSQGLPDTQYF; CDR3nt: TGCGCCAGCAGCCAGGGACTCCCGGATACGCAGTATTTT
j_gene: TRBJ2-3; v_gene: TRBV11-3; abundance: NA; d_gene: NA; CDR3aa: CASSEGPTDTQYF; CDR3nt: TGTGCCAGCAGCGAAGGCCCCACAGATACGCAGTATTTT
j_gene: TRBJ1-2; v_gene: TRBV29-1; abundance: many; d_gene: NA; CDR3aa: CSVGGDGYGYTF; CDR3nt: TGCAGCGTGGGGGGAGATGGCTATGGCTACACCTTC
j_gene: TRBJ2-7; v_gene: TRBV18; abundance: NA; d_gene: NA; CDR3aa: CASSQGHTYEQYF; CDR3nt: TGTGCCAGCTCACAGGGACACACCTACGAGCAGTACTTC
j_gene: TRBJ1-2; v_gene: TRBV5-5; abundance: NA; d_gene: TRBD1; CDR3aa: CASRDREGYTF; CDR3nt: TGTGCCAGCAGGGACAGGGAAGGCTACACCTTC
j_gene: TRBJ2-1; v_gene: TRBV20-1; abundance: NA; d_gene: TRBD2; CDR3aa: CSAPSASGSSYNEQFF; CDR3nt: TGCAGTGCGCCCTCCGCTAGCGGCTCATCCTACAATGAGCAGTTCTTC
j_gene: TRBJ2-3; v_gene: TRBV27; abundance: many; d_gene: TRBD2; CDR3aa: CASTLAVGYTQYF; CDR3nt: TGTGCCAGCACCCTAGCGGTGGGTTATACGCAGTATTTT
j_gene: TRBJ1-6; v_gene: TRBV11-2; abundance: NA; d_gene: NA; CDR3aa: CASSFKGSSYNSPLHF; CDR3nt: TGTGCCAGCAGCTTTAAGGGCAGCTCCTATAATTCACCCCTCCACTTT
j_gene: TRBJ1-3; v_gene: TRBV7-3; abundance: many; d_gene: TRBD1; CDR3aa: CASSPQDPGQGAGNTIYF; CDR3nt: TGTGCCAGCAGCCCCCAAGATCCGGGACAGGGGGCTGGAAACACCATATATTTT
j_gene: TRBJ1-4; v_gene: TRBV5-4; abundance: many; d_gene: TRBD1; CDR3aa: CASSTRTGRGEKLFF; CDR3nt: TGTGCCAGCAGCACAAGGACAGGGAGAGGTGAAAAACTGTTTTTT
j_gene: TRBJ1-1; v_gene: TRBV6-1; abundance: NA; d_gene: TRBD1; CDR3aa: CASSGWDRGTEAFF; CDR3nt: TGTGCCAGCAGTGGGTGGGACAGGGGCACTGAAGCTTTCTTT
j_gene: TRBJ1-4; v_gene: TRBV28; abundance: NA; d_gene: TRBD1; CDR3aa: CASLRIGQGAQEKLFF; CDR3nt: TGTGCCAGTCTTAGGATAGGACAGGGGGCCCAAGAAAAACTGTTTTTT
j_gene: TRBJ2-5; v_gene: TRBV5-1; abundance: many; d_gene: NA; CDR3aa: CASAVYAGREETQYF; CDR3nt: TGCGCCAGCGCAGTTTATGCGGGGCGCGAAGAGACCCAGTACTTC
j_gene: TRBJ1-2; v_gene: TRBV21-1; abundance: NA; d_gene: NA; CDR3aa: CASSTSHDVHGYTF; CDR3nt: TGTGCCAGCAGCACGTCCCATGACGTACATGGCTACACCTTC
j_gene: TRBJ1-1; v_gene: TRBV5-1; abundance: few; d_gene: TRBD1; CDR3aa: CASSLQGAPGTEAFF; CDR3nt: TGCGCCAGCAGCCTACAGGGGGCGCCGGGGACTGAAGCTTTCTTT
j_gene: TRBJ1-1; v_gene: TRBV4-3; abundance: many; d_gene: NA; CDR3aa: CASSQQSGRRTEAFF; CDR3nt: TGCGCCAGCAGCCAACAATCGGGGAGACGAACTGAAGCTTTCTTT
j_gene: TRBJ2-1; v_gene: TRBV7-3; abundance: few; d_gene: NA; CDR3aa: CASSSDLSGPYNEQFF; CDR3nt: TGTGCCAGCAGCTCCGATCTAAGCGGTCCCTACAATGAGCAGTTCTTC
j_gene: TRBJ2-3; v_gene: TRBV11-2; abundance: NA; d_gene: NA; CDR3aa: CASSGGGRETFPDTQYF; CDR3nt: TGTGCCAGCAGCGGCGGGGGCAGGGAAACTTTCCCAGATACGCAGTATTTT
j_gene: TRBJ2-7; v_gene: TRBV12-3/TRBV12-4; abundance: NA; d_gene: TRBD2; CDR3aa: CASSLGGLQRGEQYF; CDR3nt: TGTGCCAGCAGTTTAGGGGGACTACAACGGGGCGAGCAGTACTTC
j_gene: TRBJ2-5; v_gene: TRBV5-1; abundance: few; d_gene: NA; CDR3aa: CASSFQLGDQETQYF; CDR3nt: TGCGCCAGCAGCTTCCAACTGGGGGACCAAGAGACCCAGTACTTC
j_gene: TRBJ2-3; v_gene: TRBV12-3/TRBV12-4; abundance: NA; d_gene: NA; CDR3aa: CASGPTEIASTDTQYF; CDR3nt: TGTGCCAGCGGCCCGACGGAAATAGCTAGCACAGATACGCAGTATTTT
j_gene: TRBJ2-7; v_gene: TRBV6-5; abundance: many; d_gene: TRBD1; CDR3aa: CASSNGQGGYEQYF; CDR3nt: TGTGCCAGCAGTAATGGACAGGGGGGCTACGAGCAGTACTTC